The 5 T cell receptor beta chains below come from one sample, sequenced in a study of blood T cells in healthy people across ages. PCR was performed a second time for about 7 to 12 cycles using a sample-barcoded 5' primer and a J-beta primer mix. Via MiXCR, TCRdb re-called the 5' RACE reads, giving one row per CDR3 protein. The top ten clones hold 7% to 9% of a sample with about 1.7 million distinct CDR3 sequences, under 30% of them seen once. What was sequenced was blood. The receptors were sampled from a woman aged 30 to 39 in good health.

The CDR3 loop is CASYRLAGSSEQFF. The CDR3 nucleotides are TGCGCCAGCTACCGACTAGCGGGAAGTAGTGAGCAGTTCTTC. V gene TRBV5-1 combines with J gene TRBJ2-1, with 11 bases aligning to TRBD2. CDR1 and CDR2 from the germline V gene are SGHRS and YFSETQ. CDR3 size: 14 residues. The ends lost 7 bases at V and 9 bases at J; junction bases unmatched: 9.

The rearrangement links TRBV25-1 to TRBJ2-7, with D perhaps given as TRBD1 or TRBD2 (5 bases each). The germline CDR1 and CDR2 sequences are MGHDK and SYGVNS. The length of the CDR3 is 13 residues. Deletions cut 10 bases from V and 6 bases from J, with 19 bases between. The DNA for the CDR3 is TGTGCCACGTGGGACGGAGAAGGAACCGAGCAGTACTTC. This codes for CATWDGEGTEQYF.

The chain couples TRBV20-1 to TRBJ2-5; TRBD2 agrees at 9 bases. The J call is doubtful: the DNA matches TRBJ2-4 better. Looked up from germline, CDR1 is DFQATT and CDR2 is SNEGSKA (reference sequence). The CDR3 runs to 14 residues. The CDR3 bases are TGCAGTGTCCCCCCGGCGGGAGGGGAAAACATTCAGTACTTC. It codes for CSVPPAGGENIQYF.

This clonotype was observed a few times. The V and J genes are TRBV28 and TRBJ2-7; D may be TRBD1 or TRBD2 (5 bases each). Trimming pared 1 base from V and 6 bases from J, leaving 16 bases between. Germline CDR1 reads MDHEN; CDR2 reads SYDVKM. The CDR3 totals 15 residues. CDR3 loop: CASSLLGTELSEQYF. The CDR3, as DNA: TGTGCCAGCAGTTTATTGGGGACGGAACTTTCCGAGCAGTACTTC.

This clonotype was seen more than once but under ten times. The gene calls are TRBV6-5 and TRBJ2-7, with TRBD2 matching over 13 bases. This CDR3 comprises 15 residues. With V trimmed by 2 bases and J by 3 bases, 1 base remained unmatched. The germline CDR1 and CDR2 sequences are MNHEY and SVGAGI. CDR3 nucleotides: TGTGCCAGCAGTTACGGGACTAGCGGGGACTACGAGCAGTACTTC. It encodes CASSYGTSGDYEQYF.